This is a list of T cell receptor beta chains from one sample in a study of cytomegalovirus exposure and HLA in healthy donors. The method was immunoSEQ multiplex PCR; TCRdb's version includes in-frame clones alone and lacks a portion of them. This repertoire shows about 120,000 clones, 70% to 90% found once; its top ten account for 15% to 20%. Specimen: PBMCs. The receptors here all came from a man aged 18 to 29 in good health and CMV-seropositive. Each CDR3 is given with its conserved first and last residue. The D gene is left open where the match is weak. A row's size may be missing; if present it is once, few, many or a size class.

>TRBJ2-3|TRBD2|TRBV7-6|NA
TGTGCCAGCAGCTGGACTAGCGGGGGACCCACAGATACGCAGTATTTT
CASSWTSGGPTDTQYF
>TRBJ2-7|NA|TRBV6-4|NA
TGTGCCAGCAGTGAGGCCGTTCCCCCCCAGTACTTC
CASSEAVPPQYF
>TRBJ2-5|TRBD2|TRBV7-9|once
TGTGCCAGCAGCCCGGGACTAGCGGGGGGGCAGGAGAAGACCCAGTACTTC
CASSPGLAGGQEKTQYF
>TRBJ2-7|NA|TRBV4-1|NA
TGCGCCAGCAGCCCCCACCCCGGAGGGGGGGGCCAACCCTACGAGCAGTACTTC
CASSPHPGGGGQPYEQYF
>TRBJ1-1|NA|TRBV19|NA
TGTGCCAGTAGTACTCAGGGAGGCACTGAAGCTTTCTTT
CASSTQGGTEAFF
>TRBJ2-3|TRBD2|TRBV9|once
TGTGCCAGCAGCGTATCTGGCGGGGGGCCCACAGATACGCAGTATTTT
CASSVSGGGPTDTQYF
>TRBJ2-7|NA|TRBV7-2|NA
TGTGCCAGCAGCTCCTCCCCCTACGAGCAGTACTTC
CASSSSPYEQYF
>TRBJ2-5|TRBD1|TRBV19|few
TGTGCCAGTAGTATTGGGGGACAGAAAGAGACCCAGTACTTC
CASSIGGQKETQYF
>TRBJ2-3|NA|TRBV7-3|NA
TGTGCCAGCAGGGCCCCTAGCACAGATACGCAGTATTTT
CASRAPSTDTQYF
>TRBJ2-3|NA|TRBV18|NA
TGTGCCAGCTCACCACCACTCACAGATACGCAGTATTTT
CASSPPLTDTQYF
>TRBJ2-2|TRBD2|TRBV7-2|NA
TGTGCCAGCAGCTTAGGGACTAGCGCCAACACCGGGGAGCTGTTTTTT
CASSLGTSANTGELFF
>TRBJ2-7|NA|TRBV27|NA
TGTGCCAGCAGTTTAGGGGCATCCTACGAGCAGTACTTC
CASSLGASYEQYF
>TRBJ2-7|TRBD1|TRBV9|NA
TGTGCCAGCAGCCGGACAGGGGGGTCCTACGAGCAGTACTTC
CASSRTGGSYEQYF
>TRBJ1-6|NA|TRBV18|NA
TGTGCCAGCTCACCCACAGATTTGAATTCACCCCTCCACTTT
CASSPTDLNSPLHF
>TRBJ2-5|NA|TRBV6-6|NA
TGTGCCAGCAGCCCCGGGGGGACCCAGTACTTC
CASSPGGTQYF
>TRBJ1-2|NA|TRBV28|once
TGTGCCAGCAGTTCCGCCGAGGATGGCTACACCTTC
CASSSAEDGYTF
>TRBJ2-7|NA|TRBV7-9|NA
TGTGCCAGCAGCTTAGGACTAGTCTCCTACGAGCAGTACTTC
CASSLGLVSYEQYF
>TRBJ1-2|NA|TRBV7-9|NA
TGTGCCAGCAGCCCCGGGGAGGGGATGAACTATGGCTACACCTTC
CASSPGEGMNYGYTF
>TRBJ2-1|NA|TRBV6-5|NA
TGTGCCAGCAGTGCCAGGGCTCAAGAGCAGTTCTTC
CASSARAQEQFF
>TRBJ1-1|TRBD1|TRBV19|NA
TGTGCCAGTAGTAGAGGGACAGCTAACACTGAAGCTTTCTTT
CASSRGTANTEAFF
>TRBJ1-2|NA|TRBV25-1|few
TGTGCCTCACAGCGTGGAGGTAACTATGGCTACACCTTC
CASQRGGNYGYTF
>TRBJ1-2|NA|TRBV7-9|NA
TGTGCCAGCAGCTCCCCGGGGGGCGGATATGGCTACACCTTC
CASSSPGGGYGYTF
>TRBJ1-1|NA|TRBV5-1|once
TGCGCCAGCAGCCCGGGAGGGGGGGGCAACACTGAAGCTTTCTTT
CASSPGGGGNTEAFF
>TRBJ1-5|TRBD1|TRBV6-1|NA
TGTGCCAGCAGTTTAGACAGGGAACCAAATCAGCCCCAGCATTTT
CASSLDREPNQPQHF
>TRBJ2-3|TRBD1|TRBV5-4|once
TGTGCCAGCAGCTTACCGGGACAGGGGATCACAGATACGCAGTATTTT
CASSLPGQGITDTQYF
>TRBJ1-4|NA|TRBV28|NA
TGTGCCAGCAGTTTAAGTACAGGGACAACTAATGAAAAACTGTTTTTT
CASSLSTGTTNEKLFF
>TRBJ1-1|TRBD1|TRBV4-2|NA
TGTGCCAGCAGCAGGACAGGGGGCGTGGGTGAAGCTTTCTTT
CASSRTGGVGEAFF
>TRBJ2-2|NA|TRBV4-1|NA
TGCGCCAGCAGCCAAGTTCTCACCGGGGAGCTGTTTTTT
CASSQVLTGELFF
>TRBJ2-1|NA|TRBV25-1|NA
TGTGCCAGCAGTATGACAGGCTCTATCCACAATGAGCAGTTCTTC
CASSMTGSIHNEQFF
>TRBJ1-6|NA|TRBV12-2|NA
TGTGCAAGTTGGGGAGTTTCGAGCCCGAATAATTCACCCCTCCACTTT
CASWGVSSPNNSPLHF
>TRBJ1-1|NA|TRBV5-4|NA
TGTGCCAGCAGGGACATGGTTGCTCACACTGAAGCTTTCTTT
CASRDMVAHTEAFF
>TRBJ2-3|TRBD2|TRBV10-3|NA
TGTGCCACCCGGACTAGCGGGGGGGCAGATACGCAGTATTTT
CATRTSGGADTQYF
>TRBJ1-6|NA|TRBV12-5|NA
TGTGCTAGTGGTTTTTCTCTTTTCCCACCCCTCCACTTT
CASGFSLFPPLHF
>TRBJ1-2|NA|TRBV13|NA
TGTGCCAGCAGCTTAGGGAAGGGGAACTATGGCTACACCTTC
CASSLGKGNYGYTF
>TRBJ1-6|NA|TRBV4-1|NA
TGCGCCAGCAGCCAAGGTCAGGTGTACTCCTATAATTCACCCCTCCACTTT
CASSQGQVYSYNSPLHF
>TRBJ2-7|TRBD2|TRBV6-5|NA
TGTGCCAGCAGTTACGCGGGGGTAGGCCTCGAGCAGTACTTC
CASSYAGVGLEQYF
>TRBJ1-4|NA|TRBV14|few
TGTGCCAGCAGCCCCAGGATCAATGAAAAACTGTTTTTT
CASSPRINEKLFF
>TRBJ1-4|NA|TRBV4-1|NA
TGCGCCAGCAGCCAACAACAGTCCCTAAATGAAAAACTGTTTTTT
CASSQQQSLNEKLFF
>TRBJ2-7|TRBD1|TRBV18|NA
TGTGCCAGCTCACTTCCGGGACAGGACGACTACGAGCAGTACTTC
CASSLPGQDDYEQYF
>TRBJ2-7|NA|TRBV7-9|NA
TGTGCCAGCAGCTTAAGTGGCGGGGTCCACGAGCAGTACTTC
CASSLSGGVHEQYF
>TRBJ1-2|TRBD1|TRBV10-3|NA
TGTGCCATCAGTGATCGACAGGCAGGGGGGAACTATGGCTACACCTTC
CAISDRQAGGNYGYTF
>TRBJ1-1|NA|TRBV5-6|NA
TGTGCCAGCAGCTTGGGGGACACGAACACTGAAGCTTTCTTT
CASSLGDTNTEAFF
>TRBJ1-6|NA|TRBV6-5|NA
TGTGCCAGCAGACAGGGAAATTCACCCCTCCACTTT
CASRQGNSPLHF
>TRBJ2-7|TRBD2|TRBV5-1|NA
TGCGCCAGCAGTATGGGGGGGACCTACGAGCAGTACTTC
CASSMGGTYEQYF
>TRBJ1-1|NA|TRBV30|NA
TGTGCCTGGAAGGGTTGGGAGGGCACTGAAGCTTTCTTT
CAWKGWEGTEAFF